Sequencing of this T cell receptor beta chain was carried out in a study of cytomegalovirus exposure and HLA in healthy donors. Whole-study findings and limits: TCR beta V- and J-gene trimming was later associated with a missense DCLRE1C variant.

Amplification used 60 Vbeta primers and 13 Jbeta primers. The assay was immunoSEQ multiplex PCR, and TCRdb's table has in-frame clones only and misses some. The data hold about 110,000 clones, with roughly 82% observed a single time. A word on this clone: Its antigen is undetermined.

V shed 3 bases, J shed 6 bases, and the junction held 7 bases outside the gene matches. The CDR3 has 15 amino acids. Germline lookup yields CDR1 MRHNA and CDR2 SNTAGT. The J gene is TRBJ2-3, the V gene TRBV6-4; 9 bases are shared with TRBD2. The sequencing input was PBMCs. The TCR sequence derives from a man aged 25 to 45 in good health and CMV-seropositive. This CDR3 reads CASSESSGGPDTQYF. CDR3 coding DNA: TGTGCCAGCAGTGAATCAAGCGGGGGGCCGGATACGCAGTATTTT.